This TCR beta chain was recovered during a study of blood T cells in healthy people across ages. The germline gives CDR1 SEHNR, CDR2 FQNEAQ (reference sequence). This CDR3 spans 15 amino acids. Using a J-beta primer mix together with a sample-barcoded 5' primer, a second PCR was run for roughly 7 to 12 cycles. In TCRdb, the 5' RACE reads were re-called with MiXCR into one record per CDR3 protein. The data contain approximately 810,000 distinct CDR3 sequences, under 35% of them singletons. Donors were systemically healthy Caucasian individuals from Russia aged about 6 to 95 years. The authors drew about 9.9 milliliters of peripheral blood from each donor. As for this clonotype: Antigen unknown.

Study-wide points: Estimates based on one million T cells were treated as lower bounds.

The receptor was isolated from a woman aged 80 or over in good health. The J gene is TRBJ2-4, the V gene TRBV7-9; 7 nucleotides line up with TRBD1. The tail of the sequence fits TRBJ2-7 better, so the J call may be wrong. What was sequenced was blood. CDR3 loop: CASSFGWGQTYEQYF. DNA for the CDR3: TGTGCCAGCAGCTTTGGGTGGGGACAGACCTACGAGCAGTACTTC.